These 12 T cell receptor beta chains originate from one sample sequenced in a study of patients and donors after allogeneic stem cell transplantation. One entry per CDR3 protein, called by TCRdb with MiXCR from the RT-PCR reads. The data show 200,000 to 250,000 distinct CDR3 sequences, with roughly an eighth seen just once and more than 9% held by the top ten. Source material: blood, either unsorted or a sorted T cell fraction (not recorded which). The receptors were sampled from a human donor who was either an allogeneic HSCT recipient or a stem cell or donor lymphocyte infusion donor (not recorded which). It is not recorded whose cells these are; they may come from a transplant donor.

This clonotype has only a few counts. The chain employs TRBV29-1 and TRBJ2-7, with TRBD1 matching 8 bases. The V gene end was trimmed by 5 bases and the J gene end by 3 bases; junction bases not matched to a gene: 9. Germline V gene sequence: CDR1 SQVTM, CDR2 ANQGSEA. The CDR3 runs to 14 residues. CDR3 sequence: CSVLNRGLVYEQYF. As DNA, the CDR3 is TGCAGCGTTCTAAACAGGGGGTTGGTCTACGAGCAGTACTTC.

The chain employs TRBV5-1 and TRBJ1-2; 9 bases are a match to TRBD1. The CDR3 contains 16 residues. Germline V gene lookup returns CDR1 SGHRS and CDR2 YFSETQ. The trim removed 4 bases at V and 7 bases at J, leaving 14 bases unmatched. CDR3 nucleotide sequence: TGCGCCAGCAGCCCACGCCTGGGGACAGGGTACTCTGGCTACACCTTC. It specifies CASSPRLGTGYSGYTF.

Only a few counts were recorded for this clonotype. Written as DNA, the CDR3 is TGTGCCAGCAGTGGGTTAGGGACAGGGAGGAACACTGAAGCTTTCTTT. It is translated as CASSGLGTGRNTEAFF. The V call is TRBV2, the J call TRBJ1-1; 9 bases are a match to TRBD1. The CDR3 contains 16 residues. V dropped 4 bases and J dropped 1; count of bases not matched to a gene: 7. The germline CDR1 and CDR2 sequences are SNHLY and FYNNEI.

The V and J genes are TRBV30 and TRBJ2-7; the D gene is possibly TRBD1 (5 bases). V was cut by 2 bases and J by 2 bases, with 10 bases left in between. The CDR3 is 13 amino acids. Germline V gene sequence: CDR1 GTSNPN, CDR2 SVGIG (reference sequence). CDR3 coding DNA: TGTGCCTGGAGTCCCAGGGCCACCTACGAGCAGTACTTC. It specifies CAWSPRATYEQYF.

The chain employs TRBV5-1 and TRBJ2-3; 8 bases line up with TRBD2. From germline, CDR1 is SGHRS and CDR2 YFSETQ. With 4 bases clipped from V and 6 bases from J, the junction kept 10 bases outside the gene matches. The CDR3 has 15 residues. CDR3 residues: CASSLLAGKSDTQYF. The CDR3 DNA sequence: TGCGCCAGCAGCCTCTTAGCGGGGAAGTCTGATACGCAGTATTTT.

This clonotype was detected a few times. V gene TRBV5-1 combines with J gene TRBJ2-1; D remains unclear. The germline V and J ends were trimmed by 6 bases and 0 bases, with 7 bases remaining between them. Germline assignment: CDR1 SGHRS and CDR2 YFSETQ. This CDR3 contains 13 residues. CDR3: CASTAISYNEQFF. The CDR3 coding sequence is TGCGCCAGCACCGCTATCTCCTACAATGAGCAGTTCTTC.

This clonotype has only a few counts. The chain links TRBV28 to TRBJ2-1, with 7 bases that match TRBD2. The CDR3 length is 15 residues. Germline CDR1 reads MDHEN; CDR2 reads SYDVKM. V was clipped by 4 bases and J by 4 bases; unmatched bases: 7. This chain's CDR3 is CASSSRRRGYNEQFF. The CDR3, as DNA: TGTGCCAGCAGTTCCCGAAGGCGGGGGTACAATGAGCAGTTCTTC.

This clonotype appeared a few times. The chain uses TRBV11-1 and TRBJ2-5; 12 bases are a match to TRBD1. The CDR3 sequence is 19 residues long. In germline, CDR1 is SGHAT, CDR2 FQDESV (reference sequence). V dropped 0 bases and J dropped 1; count of bases not matched to a gene: 9. This chain's CDR3 is CASSLAGWDRGPLQETQYF. The DNA of the CDR3 is TGTGCCAGCAGCTTAGCTGGGTGGGACAGGGGGCCCCTCCAAGAGACCCAGTACTTC. Full variable domain (missing parts from reference TRBV11-1 and TRBJ2-5): EAEVAQSPRYKITEKSQAVAFWCDPISGHATLYWYRQILGQGPELLVQFQDESVVDDSQLPKDRFSAERLKGVDSTLKIQPAELGDSAMYLCASSLAGWDRGPLQETQYFGPGTRLLVL.

This clonotype was counted at least ten times. This chain links TRBV19 with TRBJ2-5; TRBD1 agrees at 7 bases. The trim removed 6 bases at V and 3 bases at J, leaving 4 bases unmatched. Germline CDR1 and CDR2: LNHDA and SQIVND (reference sequence). The CDR3 contains 13 residues. DNA of the CDR3: TGTGCCAGTAGACCCGACAGGGAAGAGACCCAGTACTTC. This codes for CASRPDREETQYF.

The gene calls are TRBV29-1 and TRBJ1-1; tentative D call: TRBD1 (6 bases). Germline V gene data show CDR1 as SQVTM and CDR2 as ANQGSEA. The ends were cut back, 6 bases at V and 3 bases at J, with 17 bases in the middle. This CDR3 is 14 amino acids long. In DNA form, the CDR3 reads TGCAGCGTGACAGGAAAAGGGGGGTACACTGAAGCTTTCTTT. Its protein is CSVTGKGGYTEAFF.

This clonotype was picked up a small number of times. The CDR3 spells CASSEFQGLGGYTF. The DNA of the CDR3 is TGTGCCAGCAGTGAATTCCAGGGATTAGGGGGCTACACCTTC. The rearrangement links TRBV25-1 to TRBJ1-2; a possible D gene is TRBD1 (5 bases). The ends were cut back, 1 base at V and 8 bases at J, with 14 bases in the middle. Germline loops: CDR1 MGHDK, CDR2 SYGVNS. The CDR3 runs 14 residues.

This clonotype has a count of ten or more. The chain carries TRBV30 and TRBJ1-2; possibly TRBD1 for D (6 bases). This CDR3 has 17 amino acids. From germline, CDR1 is GTSNPN and CDR2 SVGIG (reference sequence). Deletions cut 0 bases from V and 3 bases from J, with 20 bases between. The CDR3 DNA is TGTGCCTGGAGTGTATCCAGGGGAGGCCCAGCGTACTATGGCTACACCTTC. Translated, it gives CAWSVSRGGPAYYGYTF.